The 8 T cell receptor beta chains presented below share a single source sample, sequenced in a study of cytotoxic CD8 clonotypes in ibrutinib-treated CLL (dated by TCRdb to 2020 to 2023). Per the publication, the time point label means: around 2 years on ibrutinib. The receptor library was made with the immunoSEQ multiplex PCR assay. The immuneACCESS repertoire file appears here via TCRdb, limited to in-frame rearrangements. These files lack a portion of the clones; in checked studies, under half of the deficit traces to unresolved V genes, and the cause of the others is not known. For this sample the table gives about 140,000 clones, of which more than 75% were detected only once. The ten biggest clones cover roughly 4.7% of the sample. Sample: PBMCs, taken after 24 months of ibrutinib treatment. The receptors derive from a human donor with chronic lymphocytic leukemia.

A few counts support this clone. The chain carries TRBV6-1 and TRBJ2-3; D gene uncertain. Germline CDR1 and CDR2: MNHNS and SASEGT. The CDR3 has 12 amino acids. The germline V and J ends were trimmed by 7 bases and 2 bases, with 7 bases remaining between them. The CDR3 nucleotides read TGTGCCAGCAATAAGCTCACAGATACGCAGTATTTT. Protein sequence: CASNKLTDTQYF.

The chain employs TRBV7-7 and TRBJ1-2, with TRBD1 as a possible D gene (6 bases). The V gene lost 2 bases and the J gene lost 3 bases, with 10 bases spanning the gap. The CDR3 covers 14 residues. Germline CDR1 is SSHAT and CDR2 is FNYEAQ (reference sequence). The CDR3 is CASSLSGGDYGYTF. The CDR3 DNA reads TGTGCCAGCAGCTTAAGTGGGGGCGACTATGGCTACACCTTC.

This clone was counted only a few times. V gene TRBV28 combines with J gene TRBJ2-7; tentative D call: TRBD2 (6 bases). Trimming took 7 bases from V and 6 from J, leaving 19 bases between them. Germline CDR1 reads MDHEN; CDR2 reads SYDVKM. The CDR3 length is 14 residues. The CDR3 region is CASNPGRGYGEQYF. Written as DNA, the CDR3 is TGTGCCAGCAACCCGGGGCGGGGTTATGGCGAGCAGTACTTC.

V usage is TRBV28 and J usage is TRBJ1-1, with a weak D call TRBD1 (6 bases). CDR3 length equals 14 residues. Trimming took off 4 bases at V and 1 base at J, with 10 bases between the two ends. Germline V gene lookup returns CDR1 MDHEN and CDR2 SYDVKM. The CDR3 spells CASSSPGQNTEAFF. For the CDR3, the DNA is TGTGCCAGCAGTTCCCCGGGACAGAACACTGAAGCTTTCTTT.

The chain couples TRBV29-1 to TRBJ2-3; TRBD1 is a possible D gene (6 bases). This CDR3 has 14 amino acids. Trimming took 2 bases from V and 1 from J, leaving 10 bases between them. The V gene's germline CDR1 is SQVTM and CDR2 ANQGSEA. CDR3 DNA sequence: TGCAGCGTTGAATGGGGGCTGGGCACAGATACGCAGTATTTT. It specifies CSVEWGLGTDTQYF.

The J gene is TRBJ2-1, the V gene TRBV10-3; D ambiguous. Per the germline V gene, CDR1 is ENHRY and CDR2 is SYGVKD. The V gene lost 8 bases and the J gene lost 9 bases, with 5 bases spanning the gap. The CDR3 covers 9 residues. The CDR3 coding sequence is TGTGCCATCGCTGCTGAGCAGTTCTTC. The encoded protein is CAIAAEQFF.

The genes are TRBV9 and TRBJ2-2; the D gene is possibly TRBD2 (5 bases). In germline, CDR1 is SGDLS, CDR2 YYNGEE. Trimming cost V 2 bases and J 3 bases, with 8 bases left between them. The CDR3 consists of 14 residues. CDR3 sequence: CASSVGGHTGELFF. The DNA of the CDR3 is TGTGCCAGCAGCGTCGGAGGTCACACCGGGGAGCTGTTTTTT.

The CDR3: CASSPQGDEQFF. The CDR3 region has the DNA TGCGCCAGCAGCCCCCAGGGGGATGAGCAGTTCTTC. The gene calls are TRBV5-1 and TRBJ2-1; 7 nucleotides align to TRBD1. The germline V gene has CDR1 SGHRS and CDR2 YFSETQ. The J segment lost 8 bases and the V segment lost 4 bases, leaving 3 bases of the junction unmatched. This CDR3 contains 12 residues.